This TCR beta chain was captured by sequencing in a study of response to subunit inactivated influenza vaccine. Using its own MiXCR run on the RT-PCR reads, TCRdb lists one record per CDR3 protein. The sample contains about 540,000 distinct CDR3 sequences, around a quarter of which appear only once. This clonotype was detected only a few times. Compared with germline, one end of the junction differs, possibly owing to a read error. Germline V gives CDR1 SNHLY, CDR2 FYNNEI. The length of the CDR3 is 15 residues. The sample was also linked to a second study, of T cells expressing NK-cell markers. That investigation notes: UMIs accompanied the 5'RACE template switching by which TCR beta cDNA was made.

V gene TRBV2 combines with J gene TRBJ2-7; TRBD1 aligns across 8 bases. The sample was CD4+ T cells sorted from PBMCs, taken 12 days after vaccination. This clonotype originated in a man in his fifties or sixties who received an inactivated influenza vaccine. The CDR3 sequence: CASSEGQGPLYEQYF. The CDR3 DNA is TGTGCCAGCAGCGAAGGACAGGGCCCCCTCTACGAGCAGTACTTC.